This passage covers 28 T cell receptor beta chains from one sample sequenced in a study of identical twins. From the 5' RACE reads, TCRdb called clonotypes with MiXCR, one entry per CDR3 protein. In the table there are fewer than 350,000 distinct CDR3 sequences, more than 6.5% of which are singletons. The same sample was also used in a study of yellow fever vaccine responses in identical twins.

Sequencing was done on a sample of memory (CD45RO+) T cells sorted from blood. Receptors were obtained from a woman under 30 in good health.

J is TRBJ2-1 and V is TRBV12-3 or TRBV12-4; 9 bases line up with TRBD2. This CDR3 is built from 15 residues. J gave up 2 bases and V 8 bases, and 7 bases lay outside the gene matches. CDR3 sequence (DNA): TGTGCCAGCTCCAAAGCGGGGGGTACCTACAATGAGCAGTTCTTC. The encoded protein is CASSKAGGTYNEQFF.

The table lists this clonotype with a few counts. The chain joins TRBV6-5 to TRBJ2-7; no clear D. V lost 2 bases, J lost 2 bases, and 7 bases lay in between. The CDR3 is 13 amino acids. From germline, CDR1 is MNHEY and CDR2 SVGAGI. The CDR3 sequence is CASSYTATYEQYF. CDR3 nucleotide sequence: TGTGCCAGCAGTTACACCGCAACCTACGAGCAGTACTTC.

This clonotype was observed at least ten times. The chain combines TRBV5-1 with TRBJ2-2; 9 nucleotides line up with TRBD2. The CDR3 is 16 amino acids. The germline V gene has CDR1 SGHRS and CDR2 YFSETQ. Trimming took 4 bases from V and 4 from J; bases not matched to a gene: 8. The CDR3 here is CASSPGSGRSTGELFF. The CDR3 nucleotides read TGCGCCAGCAGCCCCGGTAGCGGGAGATCCACCGGGGAGCTGTTTTTT.

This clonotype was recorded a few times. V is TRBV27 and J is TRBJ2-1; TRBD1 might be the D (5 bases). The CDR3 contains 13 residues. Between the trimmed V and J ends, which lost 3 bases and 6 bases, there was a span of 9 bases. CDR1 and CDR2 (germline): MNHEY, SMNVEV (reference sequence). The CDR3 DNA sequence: TGTGCCAGCAGTTTGGGGCCAATCAATGAGCAGTTCTTC. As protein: CASSLGPINEQFF.

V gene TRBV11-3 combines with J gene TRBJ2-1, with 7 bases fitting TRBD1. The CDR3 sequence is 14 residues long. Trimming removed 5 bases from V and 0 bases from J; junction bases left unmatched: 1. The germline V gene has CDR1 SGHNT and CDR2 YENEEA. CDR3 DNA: TGTGCCAGCAGCCGACAGGGCTCCTACAATGAGCAGTTCTTC. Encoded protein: CASSRQGSYNEQFF.

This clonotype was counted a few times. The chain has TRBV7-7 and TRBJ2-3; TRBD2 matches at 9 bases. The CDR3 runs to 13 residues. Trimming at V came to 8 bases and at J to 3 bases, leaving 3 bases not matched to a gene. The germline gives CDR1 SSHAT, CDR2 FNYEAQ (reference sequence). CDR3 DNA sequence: TGTGCCAGCTCTAGCGGGATGACAGATACGCAGTATTTT. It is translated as CASSSGMTDTQYF.

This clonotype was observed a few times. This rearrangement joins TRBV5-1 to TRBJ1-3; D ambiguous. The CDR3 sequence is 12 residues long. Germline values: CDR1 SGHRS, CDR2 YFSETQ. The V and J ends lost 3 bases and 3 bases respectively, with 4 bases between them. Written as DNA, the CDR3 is TGCGCCAGCAGCTCCGGTGGAAACACCATATATTTT. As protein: CASSSGGNTIYF.

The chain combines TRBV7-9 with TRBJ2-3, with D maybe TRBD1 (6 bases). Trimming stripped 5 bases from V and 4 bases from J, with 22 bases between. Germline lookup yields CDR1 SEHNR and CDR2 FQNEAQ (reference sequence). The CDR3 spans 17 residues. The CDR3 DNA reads TGTGCCAGCAGCCTATCCGCTGGGGGCTGGGTGGCAGATACGCAGTATTTT. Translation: CASSLSAGGWVADTQYF.

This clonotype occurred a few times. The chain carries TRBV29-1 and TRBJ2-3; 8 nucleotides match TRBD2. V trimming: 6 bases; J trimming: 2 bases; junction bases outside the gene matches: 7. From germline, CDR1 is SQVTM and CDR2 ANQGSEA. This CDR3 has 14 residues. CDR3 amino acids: CSVGRDLNTDTQYF. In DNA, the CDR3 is TGCAGCGTCGGGAGGGACTTAAACACAGATACGCAGTATTTT.

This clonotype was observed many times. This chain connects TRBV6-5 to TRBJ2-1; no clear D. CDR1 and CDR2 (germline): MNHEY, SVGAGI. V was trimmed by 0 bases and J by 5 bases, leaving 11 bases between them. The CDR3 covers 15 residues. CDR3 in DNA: TGTGCCAGCAGTTACTCGATCCCGAGTCACAATGAGCAGTTCTTC. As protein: CASSYSIPSHNEQFF.

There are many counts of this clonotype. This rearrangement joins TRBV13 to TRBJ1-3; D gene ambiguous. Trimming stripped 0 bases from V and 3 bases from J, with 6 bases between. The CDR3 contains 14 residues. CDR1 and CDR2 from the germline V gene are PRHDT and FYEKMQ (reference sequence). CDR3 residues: CASSLGTLGNTIYF. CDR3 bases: TGTGCCAGCAGCTTAGGGACCCTTGGAAACACCATATATTTT.

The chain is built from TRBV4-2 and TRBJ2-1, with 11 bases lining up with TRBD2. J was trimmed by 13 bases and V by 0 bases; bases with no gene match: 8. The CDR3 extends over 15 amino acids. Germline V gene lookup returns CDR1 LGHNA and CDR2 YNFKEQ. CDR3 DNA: TGTGCCAGCAGCCAAGAGTTTAGCGGGGGGGCCGGTCAGTTCTTC. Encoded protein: CASSQEFSGGAGQFF.

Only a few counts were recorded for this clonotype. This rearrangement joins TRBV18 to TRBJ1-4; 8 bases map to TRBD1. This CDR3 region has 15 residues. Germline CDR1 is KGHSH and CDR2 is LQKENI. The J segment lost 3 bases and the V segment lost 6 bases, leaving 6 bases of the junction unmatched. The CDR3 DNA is TGTGCCAGCTCGAGCCAGGGGGCATCTAATGAAAAACTGTTTTTT. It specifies CASSSQGASNEKLFF.

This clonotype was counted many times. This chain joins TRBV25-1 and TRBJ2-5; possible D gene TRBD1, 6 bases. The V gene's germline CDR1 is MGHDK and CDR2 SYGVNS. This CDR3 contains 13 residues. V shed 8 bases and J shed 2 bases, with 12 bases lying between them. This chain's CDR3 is CASDGQKQETQYF. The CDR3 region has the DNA TGTGCCAGCGACGGACAGAAACAAGAGACCCAGTACTTC.

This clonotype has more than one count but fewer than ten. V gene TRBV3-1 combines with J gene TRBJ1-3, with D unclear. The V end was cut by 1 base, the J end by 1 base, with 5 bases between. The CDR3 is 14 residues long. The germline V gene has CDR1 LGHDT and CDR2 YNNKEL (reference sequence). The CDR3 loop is CASSQGGSGNTIYF. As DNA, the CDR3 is TGTGCCAGCAGCCAAGGAGGGTCTGGAAACACCATATATTTT.

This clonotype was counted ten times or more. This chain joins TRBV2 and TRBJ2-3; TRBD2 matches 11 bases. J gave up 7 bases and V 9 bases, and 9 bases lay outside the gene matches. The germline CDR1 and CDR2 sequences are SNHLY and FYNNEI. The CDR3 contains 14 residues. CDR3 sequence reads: CASSSSGRTHTQYF. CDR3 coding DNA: TGTGCCAGTTCCTCTAGCGGGAGGACCCATACGCAGTATTTT.

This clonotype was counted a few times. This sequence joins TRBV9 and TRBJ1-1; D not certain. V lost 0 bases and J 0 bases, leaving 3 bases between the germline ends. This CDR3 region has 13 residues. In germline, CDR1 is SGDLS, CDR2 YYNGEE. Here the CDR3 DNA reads TGTGCCAGCAGCGTAGCGCTGAACACTGAAGCTTTCTTT. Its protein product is CASSVALNTEAFF.

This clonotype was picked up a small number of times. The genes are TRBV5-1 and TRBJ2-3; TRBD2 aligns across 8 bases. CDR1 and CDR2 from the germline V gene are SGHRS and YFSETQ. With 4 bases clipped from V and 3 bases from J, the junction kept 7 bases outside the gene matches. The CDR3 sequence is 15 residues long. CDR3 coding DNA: TGCGCCAGCAGCGGAACCGGGGGGGGGACAGATACGCAGTATTTT. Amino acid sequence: CASSGTGGGTDTQYF.

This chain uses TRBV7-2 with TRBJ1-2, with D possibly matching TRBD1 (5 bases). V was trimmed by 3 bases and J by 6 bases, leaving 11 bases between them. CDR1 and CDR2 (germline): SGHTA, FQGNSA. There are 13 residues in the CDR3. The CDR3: CASSFGTWDGYTF. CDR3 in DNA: TGTGCCAGCAGCTTCGGGACCTGGGATGGCTACACCTTC.

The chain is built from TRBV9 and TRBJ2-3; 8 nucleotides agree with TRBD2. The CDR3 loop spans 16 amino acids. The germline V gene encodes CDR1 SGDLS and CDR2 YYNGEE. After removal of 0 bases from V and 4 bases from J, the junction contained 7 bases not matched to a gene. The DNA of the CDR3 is TGTGCCAGCAGCGTAGAATTAGCGGGGAGCTCAGATACGCAGTATTTT. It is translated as CASSVELAGSSDTQYF.

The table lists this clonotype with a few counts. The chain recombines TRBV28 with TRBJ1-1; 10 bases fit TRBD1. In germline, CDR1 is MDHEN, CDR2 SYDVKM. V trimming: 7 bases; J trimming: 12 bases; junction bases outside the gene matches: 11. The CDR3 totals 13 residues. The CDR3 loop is CASTNPGTGVTFF. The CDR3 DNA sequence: TGTGCCAGCACCAATCCCGGGACAGGGGTGACTTTCTTT.

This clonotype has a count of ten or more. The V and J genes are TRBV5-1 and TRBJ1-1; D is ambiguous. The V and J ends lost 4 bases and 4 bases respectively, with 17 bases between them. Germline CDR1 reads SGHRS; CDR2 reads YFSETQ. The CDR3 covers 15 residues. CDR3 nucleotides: TGCGCCAGCAGCCTACCGGCCACAAGCGGCACTGAAGCTTTCTTT. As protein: CASSLPATSGTEAFF.

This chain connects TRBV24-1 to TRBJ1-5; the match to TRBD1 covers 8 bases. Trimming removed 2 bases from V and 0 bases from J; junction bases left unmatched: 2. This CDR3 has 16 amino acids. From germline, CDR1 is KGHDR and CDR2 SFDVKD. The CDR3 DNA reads TGTGCCACCAGTGATTCAGGGGGCCCTAGCAATCAGCCCCAGCATTTT. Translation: CATSDSGGPSNQPQHF.

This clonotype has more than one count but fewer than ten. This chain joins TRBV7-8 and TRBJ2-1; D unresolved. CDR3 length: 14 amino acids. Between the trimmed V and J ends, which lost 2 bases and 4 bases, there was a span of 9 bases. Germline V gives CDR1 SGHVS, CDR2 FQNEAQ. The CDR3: CASSLQGKYNEQFF. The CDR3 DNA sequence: TGTGCCAGCAGCTTACAAGGCAAATACAATGAGCAGTTCTTC.

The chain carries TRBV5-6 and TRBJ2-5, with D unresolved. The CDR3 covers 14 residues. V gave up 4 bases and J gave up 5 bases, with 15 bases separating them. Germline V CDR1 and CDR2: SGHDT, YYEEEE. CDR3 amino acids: CASSRVEVRETQYF. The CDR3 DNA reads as TGTGCCAGCAGCCGGGTTGAGGTTAGGGAGACCCAGTACTTC.

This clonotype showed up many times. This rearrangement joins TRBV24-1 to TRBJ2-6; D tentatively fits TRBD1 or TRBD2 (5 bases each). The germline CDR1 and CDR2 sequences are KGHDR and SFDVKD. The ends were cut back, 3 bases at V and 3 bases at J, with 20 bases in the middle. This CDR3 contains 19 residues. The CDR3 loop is CATSDGPGRFLGGANVLTF. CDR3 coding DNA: TGTGCCACCAGTGATGGGCCGGGACGATTTTTAGGTGGGGCCAACGTCCTGACTTTC.

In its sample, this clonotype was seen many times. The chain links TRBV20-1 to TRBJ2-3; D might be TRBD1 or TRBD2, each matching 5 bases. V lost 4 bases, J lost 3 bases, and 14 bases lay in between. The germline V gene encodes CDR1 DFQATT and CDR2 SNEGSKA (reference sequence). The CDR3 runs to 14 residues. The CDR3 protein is CSAKRGLDTDTQYF. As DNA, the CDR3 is TGCAGTGCTAAGAGGGGTTTAGATACAGATACGCAGTATTTT.

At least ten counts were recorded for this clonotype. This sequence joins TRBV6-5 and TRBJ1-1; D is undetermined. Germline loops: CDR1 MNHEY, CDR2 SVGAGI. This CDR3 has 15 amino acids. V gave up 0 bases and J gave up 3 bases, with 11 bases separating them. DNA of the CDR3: TGTGCCAGCAGTTACTCGAAGGTATTCCACACTGAAGCTTTCTTT. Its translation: CASSYSKVFHTEAFF.